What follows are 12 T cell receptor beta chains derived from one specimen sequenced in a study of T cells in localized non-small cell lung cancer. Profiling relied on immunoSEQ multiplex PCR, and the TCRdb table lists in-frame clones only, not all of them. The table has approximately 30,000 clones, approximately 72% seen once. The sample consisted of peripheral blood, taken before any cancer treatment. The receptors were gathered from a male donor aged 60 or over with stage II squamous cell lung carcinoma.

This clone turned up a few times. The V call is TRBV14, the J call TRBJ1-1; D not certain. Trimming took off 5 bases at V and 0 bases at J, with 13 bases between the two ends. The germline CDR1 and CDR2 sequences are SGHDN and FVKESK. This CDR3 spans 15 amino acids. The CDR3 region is CASSIALGMNTEAFF. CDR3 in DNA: TGTGCCAGCAGCATTGCGTTAGGGATGAACACTGAAGCTTTCTTT. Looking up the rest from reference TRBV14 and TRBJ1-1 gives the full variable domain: EAGVTQFPSHSVIEKGQTVTLRCDPISGHDNLYWYRRVMGKEIKFLLHFVKESKQDESGMPNNRFLAERTGGTYSTLKVQPAELEDSGVYFCASSIALGMNTEAFFGQGTRLTVV.

CDR3 in amino acids: CASSLEVARSDTQYF. The CDR3 DNA reads TGTGCCAGCAGCTTAGAGGTCGCGCGTTCAGATACGCAGTATTTT. The chain is built from TRBV11-1 and TRBJ2-3; D remains ambiguous. The V and J ends lost 1 base and 4 bases respectively, with 12 bases between them. The CDR3 covers 15 residues. Per the germline V gene, CDR1 is SGHAT and CDR2 is FQDESV (reference sequence).

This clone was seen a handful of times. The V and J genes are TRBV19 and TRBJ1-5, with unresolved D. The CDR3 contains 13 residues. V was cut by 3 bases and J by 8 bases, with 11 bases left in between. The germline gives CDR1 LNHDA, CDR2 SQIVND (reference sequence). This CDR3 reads CASSIGSPEPQHF. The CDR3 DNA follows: TGTGCCAGTAGTATCGGGTCGCCCGAGCCCCAGCATTTT.

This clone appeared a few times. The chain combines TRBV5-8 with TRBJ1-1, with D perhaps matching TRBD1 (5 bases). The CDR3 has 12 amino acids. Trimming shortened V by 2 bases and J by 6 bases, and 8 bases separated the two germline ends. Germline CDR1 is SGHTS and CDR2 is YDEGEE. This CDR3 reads CASSFDSPEAFF. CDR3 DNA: TGTGCCAGCAGCTTCGACAGCCCTGAAGCTTTCTTT.

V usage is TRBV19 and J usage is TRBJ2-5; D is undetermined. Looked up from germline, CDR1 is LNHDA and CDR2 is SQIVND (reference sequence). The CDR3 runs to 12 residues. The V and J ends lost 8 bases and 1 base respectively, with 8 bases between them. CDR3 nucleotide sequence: TGTGCCAGTGGGCCAGCCCAAGAGACCCAGTACTTC. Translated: CASGPAQETQYF.

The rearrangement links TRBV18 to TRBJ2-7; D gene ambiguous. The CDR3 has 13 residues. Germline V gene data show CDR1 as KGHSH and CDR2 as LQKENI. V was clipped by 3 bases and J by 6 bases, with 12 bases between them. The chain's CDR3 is CASSPLAEGEQYF. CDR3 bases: TGTGCCAGCTCACCGCTGGCGGAAGGCGAGCAGTACTTC.

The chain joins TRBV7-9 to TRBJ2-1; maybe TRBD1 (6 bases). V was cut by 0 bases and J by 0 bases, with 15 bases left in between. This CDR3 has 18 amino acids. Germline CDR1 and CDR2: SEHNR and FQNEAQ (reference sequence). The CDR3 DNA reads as TGTGCCAGCAGCTTAGCCCCGGACAGACTTAGCTCCTACAATGAGCAGTTCTTC. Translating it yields CASSLAPDRLSSYNEQFF. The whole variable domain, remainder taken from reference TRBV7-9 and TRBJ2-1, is DTGVSQNPRHKITKRGQNVTFRCDPISEHNRLYWYRQTLGQGPEFLTYFQNEAQLEKSRLLSDRFSAERPKGSFSTLEIQRTEQGDSAMYLCASSLAPDRLSSYNEQFFGPGTRLTVL.

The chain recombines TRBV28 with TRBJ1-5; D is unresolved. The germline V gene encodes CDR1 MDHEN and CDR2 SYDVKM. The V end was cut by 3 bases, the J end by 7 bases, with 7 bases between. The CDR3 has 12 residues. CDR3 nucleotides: TGTGCCAGCAGTTTCATACAGCAGCCCCAGCATTTT. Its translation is CASSFIQQPQHF. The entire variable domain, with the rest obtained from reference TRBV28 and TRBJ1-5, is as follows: DVKVTQSSRYLVKRTGEKVFLECVQDMDHENMFWYRQDPGLGLRLIYFSYDVKMKEKGDIPEGYSVSREKKERFSLILESASTNQTSMYLCASSFIQQPQHFGDGTRLSIL.

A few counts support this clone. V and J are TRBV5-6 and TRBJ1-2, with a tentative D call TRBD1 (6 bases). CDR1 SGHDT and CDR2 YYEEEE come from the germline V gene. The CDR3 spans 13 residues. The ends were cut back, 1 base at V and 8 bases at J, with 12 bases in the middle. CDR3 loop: CASSLQDRSGYTF. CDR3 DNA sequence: TGTGCCAGCAGCTTGCAGGACAGAAGCGGCTACACCTTC.

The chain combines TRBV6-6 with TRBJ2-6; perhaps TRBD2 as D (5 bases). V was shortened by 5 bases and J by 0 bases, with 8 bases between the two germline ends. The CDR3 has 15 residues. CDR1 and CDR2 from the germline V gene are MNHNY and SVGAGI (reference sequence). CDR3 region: CASSGLDSGANVLTF. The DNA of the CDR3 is TGTGCCAGCAGTGGACTGGACTCTGGGGCCAACGTCCTGACTTTC.

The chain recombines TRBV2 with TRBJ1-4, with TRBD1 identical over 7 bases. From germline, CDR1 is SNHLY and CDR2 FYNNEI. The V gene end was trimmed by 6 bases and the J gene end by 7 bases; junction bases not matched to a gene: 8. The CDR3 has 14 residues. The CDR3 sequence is CASSRQGDGEKLFF. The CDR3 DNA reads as TGTGCCAGCAGCAGACAGGGTGACGGTGAAAAACTGTTTTTT.

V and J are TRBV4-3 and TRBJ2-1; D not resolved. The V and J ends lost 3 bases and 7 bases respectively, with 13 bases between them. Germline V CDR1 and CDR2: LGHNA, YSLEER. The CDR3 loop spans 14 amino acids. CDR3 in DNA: TGCGCCAGCAGCCAGGTAGTTTGGGGTAATGAGCAGTTCTTC. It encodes CASSQVVWGNEQFF.